The rows below give T cell receptor beta chains drawn from one sample of a study of response to subunit inactivated influenza vaccine. TCRdb passed the RT-PCR reads through MiXCR, listing each CDR3 protein once. Of 450,000 to 550,000 distinct CDR3 sequences listed, 25% are singletons. The material sequenced was CD4+ T cells sorted from PBMCs, taken more than 4 days after vaccination. The receptors derive from a man over 45 who received an inactivated influenza vaccine. Both conserved end residues are part of each CDR3. D genes are given only for firm matches. Clone size is given for some rows only: seen once, a few or many times, or a class if the clone is expanded.

V gene: TRBV6-1
CDR3 length: 14
J gene: TRBJ2-7
D gene: NA
clone size: NA
CDR3 protein: CASSPGGLIDEQYF
CDR3 DNA: TGTGCCAGCAGTCCCGGGGGTCTCATCGACGAGCAGTACTTC

V gene: TRBV7-8
CDR3 length: 15
J gene: TRBJ2-3
D gene: NA
clone size: NA
CDR3 protein: CASSLLQGNTDTQYF
CDR3 DNA: TGTGCCAGCAGCTTACTACAGGGCAACACAGATACGCAGTATTTT

V gene: TRBV7-9
CDR3 length: 15
J gene: TRBJ2-7
D gene: NA
clone size: once
CDR3 protein: CASSPRRGRTYEQYF
CDR3 DNA: TGTGCCAGCAGCCCCCGTCGGGGCCGTACCTACGAGCAGTACTTC

V gene: TRBV5-5
CDR3 length: 14
J gene: TRBJ2-1
D gene: TRBD2
clone size: few
CDR3 protein: CASGGGGSYNEQFF
CDR3 DNA: TGTGCCAGCGGCGGGGGGGGCTCCTACAATGAGCAGTTCTTC

V gene: TRBV29-1
CDR3 length: 12
J gene: TRBJ1-1
D gene: NA
clone size: few
CDR3 protein: CSASDSHTEAFF
CDR3 DNA: TGCAGCGCCTCAGACAGCCACACTGAAGCTTTCTTT

V gene: TRBV6-5
CDR3 length: 15
J gene: TRBJ2-2
D gene: NA
clone size: once
CDR3 protein: CASKNNPGNTGELFF
CDR3 DNA: TGTGCCTCGAAAAATAACCCAGGGAACACCGGGGAGCTGTTTTTT

V gene: TRBV27
CDR3 length: 16
J gene: TRBJ2-5
D gene: TRBD2
clone size: NA
CDR3 protein: CASSWAGGLAQETQYF
CDR3 DNA: TGTGCCAGCAGTTGGGCGGGGGGGCTAGCCCAAGAGACCCAGTACTTC

V gene: TRBV28
CDR3 length: 15
J gene: TRBJ2-1
D gene: TRBD1
clone size: few
CDR3 protein: CASRSTGVQSNEQFF
CDR3 DNA: TGTGCCAGCAGATCTACAGGGGTACAAAGCAATGAGCAGTTCTTC

V gene: TRBV20-1
CDR3 length: 15
J gene: TRBJ2-7
D gene: NA
clone size: NA
CDR3 protein: CSASDWASSLYEQYF
CDR3 DNA: TGCAGTGCCTCTGACTGGGCTAGCTCCTTGTACGAGCAGTACTTC

V gene: TRBV6-2/TRBV6-3
CDR3 length: 16
J gene: TRBJ2-7
D gene: TRBD1
clone size: NA
CDR3 protein: CASSYLGTGTPYEQYF
CDR3 DNA: TGTGCCAGCAGTTACTTGGGGACAGGGACCCCCTACGAGCAGTACTTC

V gene: TRBV5-1
CDR3 length: 14
J gene: TRBJ2-7
D gene: TRBD1
clone size: NA
CDR3 protein: CASSLKTGDYEQYF
CDR3 DNA: TGCGCCAGCAGCTTAAAAACAGGGGACTACGAGCAGTACTTC

V gene: TRBV30
CDR3 length: 13
J gene: TRBJ1-2
D gene: NA
clone size: few
CDR3 protein: CAWSSPGAYGYTF
CDR3 DNA: TGTGCCTGGAGTTCCCCGGGAGCCTATGGCTACACCTTC

V gene: TRBV6-1
CDR3 length: 16
J gene: TRBJ1-6
D gene: NA
clone size: NA
CDR3 protein: CASSQGTSRDNSPLHF
CDR3 DNA: TGTGCCAGCAGCCAGGGTACATCCAGGGATAATTCACCCCTCCACTTT

V gene: TRBV12-3/TRBV12-4
CDR3 length: 12
J gene: TRBJ2-1
D gene: TRBD2
clone size: few
CDR3 protein: CASSFEAGVLFF
CDR3 DNA: TGTGCCAGCAGTTTTGAGGCGGGAGTTTTGTTCTTC

V gene: TRBV18
CDR3 length: 16
J gene: TRBJ2-6
D gene: NA
clone size: NA
CDR3 protein: CASSPPGRSGANVLTF
CDR3 DNA: TGTGCCAGCTCACCACCCGGGCGCTCTGGGGCCAACGTCCTGACTTTC

V gene: TRBV29-1
CDR3 length: 15
J gene: TRBJ2-2
D gene: NA
clone size: once
CDR3 protein: CSVKTGTTNTGELFF
CDR3 DNA: TGCAGCGTGAAAACAGGGACTACGAACACCGGGGAGCTGTTTTTT

V gene: TRBV20-1
CDR3 length: 16
J gene: TRBJ2-7
D gene: TRBD2
clone size: NA
CDR3 protein: CSASGTLSGGGDEQYF
CDR3 DNA: TGCAGTGCTAGTGGGACCTTGTCGGGAGGGGGGGACGAGCAGTACTTC

V gene: TRBV20-1
CDR3 length: 18
J gene: TRBJ2-1
D gene: TRBD2
clone size: once
CDR3 protein: CSATPMPGLAGNYNEQFF
CDR3 DNA: TGCAGTGCTACACCAATGCCTGGACTAGCGGGGAACTACAATGAGCAGTTCTTC

V gene: TRBV7-2
CDR3 length: 13
J gene: TRBJ1-2
D gene: NA
clone size: NA
CDR3 protein: CASSSTGPYGYTF
CDR3 DNA: TGTGCCAGCAGCTCAACAGGCCCTTATGGCTACACCTTC

V gene: TRBV20-1
CDR3 length: 15
J gene: TRBJ2-3
D gene: NA
clone size: few
CDR3 protein: CSARDTGRSTDTQYF
CDR3 DNA: TGCAGTGCTAGAGATACGGGGAGGAGCACAGATACGCAGTATTTT

V gene: TRBV6-2/TRBV6-3
CDR3 length: 11
J gene: TRBJ2-1
D gene: NA
clone size: NA
CDR3 protein: CASSDVNEQFF
CDR3 DNA: TGTGCCAGCAGTGACGTCAATGAGCAGTTCTTC

V gene: TRBV15
CDR3 length: 13
J gene: TRBJ2-5
D gene: NA
clone size: few
CDR3 protein: CATRYYQGETQYF
CDR3 DNA: TGTGCCACCAGGTATTATCAGGGAGAGACCCAGTACTTC

V gene: TRBV7-9
CDR3 length: 12
J gene: TRBJ2-7
D gene: NA
clone size: once
CDR3 protein: CASSSYRDEQYF
CDR3 DNA: TGTGCCAGCAGCAGTTACCGGGACGAGCAGTACTTC

V gene: TRBV7-6
CDR3 length: 14
J gene: TRBJ1-4
D gene: NA
clone size: few
CDR3 protein: CASSPRLNSEKLFF
CDR3 DNA: TGTGCCAGCAGCCCCCGGCTTAATAGTGAAAAACTGTTTTTT

V gene: TRBV6-1
CDR3 length: 14
J gene: TRBJ2-7
D gene: TRBD2
clone size: few
CDR3 protein: CASRKSGGLYEQYF
CDR3 DNA: TGTGCCAGCAGGAAGAGCGGGGGGCTCTACGAGCAGTACTTC

V gene: TRBV29-1
CDR3 length: 13
J gene: TRBJ2-1
D gene: NA
clone size: many
CDR3 protein: CSVRRSIRNEQFF
CDR3 DNA: TGCAGCGTCCGTCGGAGTATCCGAAATGAGCAGTTCTTC

V gene: TRBV5-1
CDR3 length: 15
J gene: TRBJ2-1
D gene: TRBD1
clone size: NA
CDR3 protein: CASSVGTGQHNEQFF
CDR3 DNA: TGCGCCAGCAGCGTAGGGACAGGTCAACACAATGAGCAGTTCTTC

V gene: TRBV25-1
CDR3 length: 17
J gene: TRBJ1-4
D gene: TRBD1
clone size: few
CDR3 protein: CASSESGQGAVNEKLFF
CDR3 DNA: TGTGCCAGCAGTGAATCGGGGCAGGGGGCAGTTAATGAAAAACTGTTTTTT

V gene: TRBV6-5
CDR3 length: 16
J gene: TRBJ2-2
D gene: TRBD2
clone size: NA
CDR3 protein: CASSWGLAGVTGELFF
CDR3 DNA: TGTGCCAGCAGTTGGGGACTAGCGGGAGTTACCGGGGAGCTGTTTTTT

V gene: TRBV7-8
CDR3 length: 12
J gene: TRBJ2-3
D gene: NA
clone size: few
CDR3 protein: CASSLYSYTQYF
CDR3 DNA: TGTGCCAGCAGCTTGTACTCTTATACGCAGTATTTT

V gene: TRBV2
CDR3 length: 15
J gene: TRBJ2-3
D gene: TRBD2
clone size: few
CDR3 protein: CASRRLAGGFDTQYF
CDR3 DNA: TGTGCCAGCAGGAGACTAGCGGGGGGGTTCGATACGCAGTATTTT